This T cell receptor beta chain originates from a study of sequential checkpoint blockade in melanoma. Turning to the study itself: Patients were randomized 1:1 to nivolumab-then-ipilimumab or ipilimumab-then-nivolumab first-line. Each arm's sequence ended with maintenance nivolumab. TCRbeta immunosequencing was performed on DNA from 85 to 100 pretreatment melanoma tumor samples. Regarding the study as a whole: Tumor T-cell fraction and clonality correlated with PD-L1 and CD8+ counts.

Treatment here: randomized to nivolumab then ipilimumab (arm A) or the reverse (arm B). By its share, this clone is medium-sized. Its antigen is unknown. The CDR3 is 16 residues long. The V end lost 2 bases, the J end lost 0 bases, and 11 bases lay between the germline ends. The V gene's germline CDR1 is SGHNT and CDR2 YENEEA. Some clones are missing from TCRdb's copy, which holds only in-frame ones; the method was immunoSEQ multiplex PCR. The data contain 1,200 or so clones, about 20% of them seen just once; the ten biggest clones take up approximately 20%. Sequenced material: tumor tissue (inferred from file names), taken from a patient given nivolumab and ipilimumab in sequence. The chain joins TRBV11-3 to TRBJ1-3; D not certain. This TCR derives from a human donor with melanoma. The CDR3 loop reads CASSLFGVSSGNTIYF. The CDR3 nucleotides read TGTGCCAGCAGCTTATTCGGAGTAAGCTCTGGAAACACCATATATTTT.